These 21 T cell receptor beta chains were all obtained from the same sample, sequenced in a study of shared clonotypes between healthy human individuals. Only in-frame clones appear in the TCRdb table, and some are missing; sequencing was by immunoSEQ multiplex PCR. Of approximately 2.5 million clones in the sample, roughly nine tenths were seen once. Sequenced material: naive CD4+ T cells sorted from blood. The subset is: CD45RA+ positively selected. Every receptor here comes from a man aged 18 to 29 in good health.

This clone was seen just once. The chain carries TRBV28 and TRBJ2-1; 10 bases are shared with TRBD2. The germline CDR1 and CDR2 sequences are MDHEN and SYDVKM. The CDR3 loop spans 14 amino acids. V shed 9 bases, J shed 3 bases, and the junction held 5 bases outside the gene matches. In nucleotides, the CDR3 is TGTGCCAGTACTAGACTAGCGGGCTACAATGAGCAGTTCTTC. Residues: CASTRLAGYNEQFF.

The sample holds one count of this clone. The CDR3 DNA is TGTGCCAGCAGTAACCTCAGAGGCTCCGAGCAGTACTTC. Translated: CASSNLRGSEQYF. The chain is built from TRBV6-5 and TRBJ2-7; D call uncertain. CDR1 and CDR2 from the germline V gene are MNHEY and SVGAGI. The CDR3 has 13 residues. The V end lost 5 bases, the J end lost 6 bases, and 14 bases lay between the germline ends.

The chain is built from TRBV11-1 and TRBJ1-1; 8 nucleotides match TRBD1. Germline V gene lookup returns CDR1 SGHAT and CDR2 FQDESV (reference sequence). The CDR3 contains 16 residues. The ends lost 4 bases at V and 0 bases at J; junction bases unmatched: 7. The CDR3 region is CASSSRQGKVNTEAFF. The CDR3 DNA reads TGTGCCAGCAGCTCTCGACAGGGGAAAGTGAACACTGAAGCTTTCTTT. Based on the CDR3 plus reference TRBV11-1 and TRBJ1-1, the full variable domain is EAEVAQSPRYKITEKSQAVAFWCDPISGHATLYWYRQILGQGPELLVQFQDESVVDDSQLPKDRFSAERLKGVDSTLKIQPAELGDSAMYLCASSSRQGKVNTEAFFGQGTRLTVV.

This clone occurred once. The V call is TRBV25-1, the J call TRBJ1-4; no clear D. CDR1 and CDR2 from the germline V gene are MGHDK and SYGVNS. The CDR3 contains 15 residues. Trimming took off 2 bases at V and 8 bases at J, with 15 bases between the two ends. In DNA, the CDR3 is TGTGCCAGCAGTGAAGGTCGTGGGGTGGGCGAAAAACTGTTTTTT. It codes for CASSEGRGVGEKLFF.

V and J are TRBV6-1 and TRBJ2-3, with D possibly called TRBD1 or TRBD2 (5 bases each). Trimming left V 3 bases short and J 1 base short, with 8 bases between. The CDR3 is 14 residues long. The germline V gene encodes CDR1 MNHNS and CDR2 SASEGT. DNA of the CDR3: TGTGCCAGCAGTGATGAGGGGCGCACAGATACGCAGTATTTT. Protein: CASSDEGRTDTQYF.

This clone showed up just a few times. V usage is TRBV6-1 and J usage is TRBJ1-1, with D perhaps TRBD1 (6 bases). The CDR3 runs to 12 residues. Germline V gene data show CDR1 as MNHNS and CDR2 as SASEGT. Trimming cost V 8 bases and J 5 bases, with 12 bases left between them. CDR3 protein: CASRRGATEAFF. The CDR3, as DNA: TGTGCCAGCCGGAGGGGGGCGACTGAAGCTTTCTTT.

Notes on this clone: This CDR3 is also generated by other DNA sequences in the sample. J is TRBJ1-5 and V is TRBV7-2; 7 bases align to TRBD1. This CDR3 comprises 14 residues. The germline V gene has CDR1 SGHTA and CDR2 FQGNSA. V dropped 5 bases and J dropped 6; count of bases not matched to a gene: 7. As DNA, the CDR3 is TGTGCCAGCAGCCTCCGACAGGGCAGTCAGCCCCAGCATTTT. Its translation is CASSLRQGSQPQHF.

The rearrangement links TRBV7-6 to TRBJ1-2; D is possibly TRBD1 (5 bases). Trimming took 5 bases from V and 4 from J, leaving 14 bases between them. CDR1 is SGHVS, CDR2 FNYEAQ, per germline. CDR3 length equals 14 residues. Here the CDR3 DNA reads TGTGCCAGCAGCCCGCCGGGGCTGGGCTATGGCTACACCTTC. Protein product: CASSPPGLGYGYTF.

This chain links TRBV6-5 with TRBJ1-1; D not certain. The CDR3 covers 15 residues. V was pared by 6 bases and J by 6 bases, with 20 bases between. Germline CDR1 and CDR2: MNHEY and SVGAGI. The CDR3, as DNA: TGTGCCAGCAGAACCGGGGTTCTGGGAAACGCTGAAGCTTTCTTT. This translates into CASRTGVLGNAEAFF.

CDR3: CASSLDGTADQPQHF. CDR3 DNA sequence: TGTGCCAGCAGCTTAGATGGGACAGCTGATCAGCCCCAGCATTTT. The V and J genes are TRBV11-2 and TRBJ1-5, with TRBD1 matching 7 bases. This CDR3 comprises 15 residues. V shed 0 bases and J 5 bases; nucleotides not matched to a gene: 4. CDR1 SGHAT and CDR2 FQNNGV come from the germline V gene.

V is TRBV2 and J is TRBJ1-4; no firm D call. Germline CDR1 is SNHLY and CDR2 is FYNNEI. Trimming left V 8 bases short and J 4 bases short, with 17 bases between. This CDR3 comprises 15 residues. The chain's CDR3 is CASAGETRSNEKLFF. CDR3 DNA sequence: TGTGCCAGCGCTGGAGAGACTCGTAGTAATGAAAAACTGTTTTTT.

The chain is built from TRBV11-2 and TRBJ2-1; 12 bases agree with TRBD2. Germline lookup yields CDR1 SGHAT and CDR2 FQNNGV. CDR3 size: 15 residues. J gave up 5 bases and V 1 base, and 0 bases lay outside the gene matches. CDR3 in amino acids: CASSLGTSGNNEQFF. The CDR3 nucleotides read TGTGCCAGCAGCTTAGGGACTAGCGGGAACAATGAGCAGTTCTTC. The full variable domain, completed using reference TRBV11-2 and TRBJ2-1, is EAGVAQSPRYKIIEKRQSVAFWCNPISGHATLYWYQQILGQGPKLLIQFQNNGVVDDSQLPKDRFSAERLKGVDSTLKIQPAKLEDSAVYLCASSLGTSGNNEQFFGPGTRLTVL.

This sequence joins TRBV19 and TRBJ1-4; D unresolved. This CDR3 spans 13 amino acids. Trimming pared 6 bases from V and 8 bases from J, leaving 13 bases between. Per germline, CDR1 LNHDA and CDR2 SQIVND (reference sequence). The CDR3 DNA follows: TGTGCCAGTAGCACCAACGGGTACGAAAAACTGTTTTTT. It specifies CASSTNGYEKLFF. The full variable domain, with the rest looked up from reference TRBV19 and TRBJ1-4, is DGGITQSPKYLFRKEGQNVTLSCEQNLNHDAMYWYRQDPGQGLRLIYYSQIVNDFQKGDIAEGYSVSREKKESFPLTVTSAQKNPTAFYLCASSTNGYEKLFFGSGTQLSVL.

This chain uses TRBV7-2 with TRBJ2-7, with 8 bases that match TRBD1. Looked up from germline, CDR1 is SGHTA and CDR2 is FQGNSA. This CDR3 has 12 residues. V shed 5 bases and J 6 bases; nucleotides not matched to a gene: 3. The CDR3 nucleotides read TGTGCCAGCAGCCGGACAGGGCTCGAGCAGTACTTC. Its protein is CASSRTGLEQYF.

The chain uses TRBV5-4 and TRBJ1-6, with 8 positions matching TRBD1. There are 16 residues in the CDR3. The germline gives CDR1 SGHNT, CDR2 YYREEE (reference sequence). V was clipped by 5 bases and J by 2 bases; unmatched bases: 6. CDR3 DNA sequence: TGTGCCAGCAGTTCCGGACAGGGAACCTATAATTCACCCCTCCACTTT. Amino acids: CASSSGQGTYNSPLHF. Full variable domain (rest looked up from reference TRBV5-4 and TRBJ1-6): ETGVTQSPTHLIKTRGQQVTLRCSSQSGHNTVSWYQQALGQGPQFIFQYYREEENGRGNFPPRFSGLQFPNYSSELNVNALELDDSALYLCASSSGQGTYNSPLHFGNGTRLTVT.

The chain carries TRBV11-2 and TRBJ1-1, with D unresolved. From germline, CDR1 is SGHAT and CDR2 FQNNGV. The V end was cut by 4 bases, the J end by 0 bases, with 9 bases between. This CDR3 has 14 amino acids. The CDR3 sequence is CASSSAAVNTEAFF. The CDR3 bases are TGTGCCAGCAGCTCGGCGGCCGTGAACACTGAAGCTTTCTTT.

The chain combines TRBV18 with TRBJ1-4; TRBD1 matches at 7 bases. Germline CDR1 and CDR2: KGHSH and LQKENI. This CDR3 contains 14 residues. J was trimmed by 7 bases and V by 4 bases; bases with no gene match: 6. This CDR3 is CASSLRQGTEKLFF. The CDR3 DNA reads TGTGCCAGCTCACTTCGACAGGGTACTGAAAAACTGTTTTTT.

This clone is a singleton in its sample. The junction departs from the called germline gene at one end, perhaps through a read error. The gene calls are TRBV7-7 and TRBJ2-5; 12 positions agree with TRBD2. Per the germline V gene, CDR1 is SSHAT and CDR2 is FNYEAQ (reference sequence). The CDR3 has 16 residues. The CDR3 sequence: CASSPSSGRVGETQYF. CDR3 coding DNA: TGTGCTAGCAGCCCCTCTAGCGGGAGGGTGGGAGAGACCCAGTACTTC.

This clone appeared a single time. V is TRBV10-3 and J is TRBJ2-5, with 10 positions matching TRBD2. This CDR3 has 16 amino acids. Trimming took 0 bases from V and 4 from J; bases not matched to a gene: 5. Germline lookup yields CDR1 ENHRY and CDR2 SYGVKD. The DNA of the CDR3 is TGTGCCATCAGTGAGTCGAGTCTAGCGGGAGTAGAGACCCAGTACTTC. Translated, it gives CAISESSLAGVETQYF.

The chain employs TRBV21-1 and TRBJ2-5; the DNA was not compared with TRBD2, the D call given in the table. TRBV21-1 is a known pseudogene. The CDR3 extends over 17 amino acids. The DNA of the CDR3 is TGTGCCACCACTCAGGGTGTCGGGGGACTAGATTCAGAGACCCAGTACTTC. Translation gives CATTQGVGGLDSETQYF.

This clone was seen once. At the DNA level, this CDR3 is encoded by other sequences in the same sample as well. The chain joins TRBV30 to TRBJ2-7; D is possibly TRBD2 (6 bases). V was shortened by 0 bases and J by 0 bases, with 9 bases between the two germline ends. CDR1 and CDR2 (germline): GTSNPN, SVGIG (reference sequence). CDR3 length: 14 residues. The CDR3 sequence: CAWSVRGGSYEQYF. Here the CDR3 DNA reads TGTGCCTGGAGTGTAAGGGGAGGCTCCTACGAGCAGTACTTC.